The sequence of this T cell receptor beta chain was determined in a study of Graves' ophthalmopathy and Graves' hyperthyroidism. Study-level information: Where ophthalmopathy was absent within 18 months of follow-up, hyperthyroidism was stable.

Amplified material comprised TCR beta CDR3 regions derived from RNA transcripts. First-round RT-PCR with HTBI primers preceded a second-round multiplex PCR. TCRdb processed the multiplex PCR reads anew with MiXCR; each CDR3 protein has one entry. Among about 550,000 distinct CDR3 sequences listed, about 35% were seen once. V was clipped by 2 bases and J by 6 bases, with 9 bases between them. The CDR3 has 13 residues. Germline V gives CDR1 SGHVS, CDR2 FQNEAQ. Regarding this clonotype: Antigen: not known.

Study results and limitations: The model's prediction of ophthalmopathy progression had roughly 68% sensitivity and roughly 72% specificity. Most thyroid clonotypes expanded beyond 0.001 frequency were also found in blood.

Other autoimmune diseases, uncontrolled infections, pregnancy or lactation excluded patients from enrollment. The sequence derives from an adult man with Graves' hyperthyroidism. The rearrangement uses TRBV7-8 and TRBJ2-3; the D is unclear. Material for sequencing was peripheral blood or thyroid tissue (not recorded which). In nucleotides, the CDR3 is TGTGCCAGCAGCTTAACCCACACGGATACGCAGTATTTT. Translated, it gives CASSLTHTDTQYF.